The 27 T cell receptor beta chains listed next were all sequenced from one sample in a study of sequential checkpoint blockade in melanoma. The treatment was: randomized to nivolumab then ipilimumab (arm A) or the reverse (arm B). Sequencing was performed with immunoSEQ multiplex PCR; in TCRdb, only in-frame clones are kept and a portion is missing. The data hold 2,000 to 3,000 clones, with around 22% observed a single time. The sample consisted of tumor tissue (inferred from file names), taken from a patient given nivolumab and ipilimumab in sequence. The receptors were gathered from a human donor with melanoma.

This clone turned up a few times. The CDR3 loop is CASREQGYEQYF. In DNA form, the CDR3 reads TGTGCCAGCAGGGAACAGGGCTACGAGCAGTACTTC. The V gene is TRBV9, the J gene TRBJ2-7; D may be TRBD1 (6 bases). The CDR3 is made up of 12 amino acids. V shed 5 bases and J shed 3 bases, with 9 bases lying between them. The V gene's germline CDR1 is SGDLS and CDR2 YYNGEE.

This clone turned up a few times. The chain recombines TRBV28 with TRBJ2-3; a possible D gene is TRBD2 (5 bases). Germline CDR1 and CDR2: MDHEN and SYDVKM. V lost 3 bases and J lost 2, with 15 bases in between. CDR3 length: 16 residues. The CDR3 here is CASSLYDYQTTDTQYF. The CDR3 DNA reads TGTGCCAGCAGTTTGTACGACTACCAAACCACAGATACGCAGTATTTT.

This clone has a handful of counts. Written as DNA, the CDR3 is TGTGCCAGCATGTGGGGGGGTAACACCGGGGAGCTGTTTTTT. Its protein is CASMWGGNTGELFF. This chain joins TRBV6-8 and TRBJ2-2, with 7 bases identical to TRBD2. The CDR3 is 14 residues long. In germline, CDR1 is MNHGY, CDR2 SAAAGT. The V segment lost 7 bases and the J segment 2 bases; nucleotides outside the gene matches: 4.

The chain joins TRBV6-8 to TRBJ1-5; D gene ambiguous. V lost 10 bases and J lost 7, with 20 bases in between. Germline-derived CDR1 and CDR2 are MNHGY and SAAAGT. The CDR3 is 14 residues long. The CDR3 sequence is CATDHPQARQPQHF. The CDR3 DNA is TGTGCCACCGATCACCCGCAGGCAAGGCAGCCCCAGCATTTT.

V usage is TRBV29-1 and J usage is TRBJ1-1; D is perhaps TRBD1 (5 bases). The V and J ends lost 3 bases and 1 base respectively, with 18 bases between them. Germline V gene data show CDR1 as SQVTM and CDR2 as ANQGSEA. The CDR3 spans 16 residues. CDR3 DNA: TGCAGCGTTGATAGGGCAGGGTGGGGTTCGAACACTGAAGCTTTCTTT. This encodes CSVDRAGWGSNTEAFF.

This chain links TRBV19 with TRBJ1-4; maybe TRBD1 (6 bases). Trimming left V 7 bases short and J 0 bases short, with 12 bases between. This CDR3 is 15 amino acids long. Germline V CDR1 and CDR2: LNHDA, SQIVND (reference sequence). This chain's CDR3 is CASNPGAATNEKLFF. The CDR3 nucleotides read TGTGCCAGTAACCCAGGGGCAGCAACTAATGAAAAACTGTTTTTT.

The table lists this clone with many counts. The V and J genes are TRBV11-3 and TRBJ2-1; D is unresolved. The CDR3 totals 17 residues. V was trimmed by 8 bases and J by 0 bases, leaving 20 bases between them. CDR1 is SGHNT, CDR2 YENEEA, per germline. CDR3 residues: CASEGDTRRSSYNEQFF. CDR3 nucleotide sequence: TGTGCCAGCGAAGGCGACACACGGCGTTCCTCCTACAATGAGCAGTTCTTC. Based on the CDR3 plus reference TRBV11-3 and TRBJ2-1, the full variable domain is EAGVVQSPRYKIIEKKQPVAFWCNPISGHNTLYWYLQNLGQGPELLIRYENEEAVDDSQLPKDRFSAERLKGVDSTLKIQPAELGDSAVYLCASEGDTRRSSYNEQFFGPGTRLTVL.

The chain has TRBV6-8 and TRBJ2-2; 11 bases fit TRBD2. The CDR3 is 15 residues long. Germline CDR1 is MNHGY and CDR2 is SAAAGT. Trimming removed 6 bases from V and 5 bases from J; junction bases left unmatched: 5. The DNA for the CDR3 is TGTGCCAGCAGCTCAAGACTAGCGGGAACCGGGGAGCTGTTTTTT. Its translation: CASSSRLAGTGELFF.

Points on this clone: The DNA is omitted, as the CDR3 cannot be located on it reliably, and the CDR3 follows TCRdb's listing. The chain uses TRBV28 and TRBJ1-2. The CDR3 sequence runs 14 residues, both termini included. Germline CDR1 is MDHEN and CDR2 is SYDVKM. Here the CDR3 reads CASSTSDGNYGYTF.

J is TRBJ2-2 and V is TRBV28; no firm D call. Germline V lookup: CDR1 MDHEN, CDR2 SYDVKM. The germline V and J ends were trimmed by 6 bases and 4 bases, with 9 bases remaining between them. This CDR3 comprises 13 residues. The CDR3 nucleotides are TGTGCCAGCAGCCGTCAGATCACCGGGGAGCTGTTTTTT. As protein: CASSRQITGELFF.

J is TRBJ1-3 and V is TRBV7-2, with D unclear. V lost 1 base and J lost 4, with 5 bases in between. This CDR3 has 13 amino acids. Germline V gives CDR1 SGHTA, CDR2 FQGNSA. This CDR3 is CASSLGRGNTIYF. CDR3 sequence (DNA): TGTGCCAGCAGCTTAGGTCGGGGAAACACCATATATTTT.

This clone is judged medium-sized. The chain employs TRBV11-3 and TRBJ1-6; D gene unclear. The CDR3 is 14 amino acids. The germline V gene has CDR1 SGHNT and CDR2 YENEEA. The V end lost 5 bases, the J end lost 7 bases, and 12 bases lay between the germline ends. Written as DNA, the CDR3 is TGTGCCAGCAGCCTTTACACTGGGAATTCACCCCTCCACTTT. Translated, it gives CASSLYTGNSPLHF.

V is TRBV29-1 and J is TRBJ1-2, with 7 bases lining up with TRBD1. V lost 4 bases, J lost 6 bases, and 14 bases stayed unmatched. CDR3 length equals 15 residues. Germline CDR1 is SQVTM and CDR2 is ANQGSEA. The CDR3 DNA is TGCAGCGTTGGAGCAAGGAAGTGGACAGGCGATGGCTACACCTTC. As protein: CSVGARKWTGDGYTF. Variable domain in full (rest from reference TRBV29-1 and TRBJ1-2): SAVISQKPSRDICQRGTSLTIQCQVDSQVTMMFWYRQQPGQSLTLIATANQGSEATYESGFVIDKFPISRPNLTFSTLTVSNMSPEDSSIYLCSVGARKWTGDGYTFGSGTRLTVV.

By share, this clone counts as medium-sized (0.01 to 0.1%). V and J are TRBV11-3 and TRBJ2-7; D unclear. Germline CDR1 is SGHNT and CDR2 is YENEEA. The CDR3 has 15 residues. Trimming cost V 5 bases and J 3 bases, with 17 bases left between them. CDR3 in amino acids: CASSRIGSGDYEQYF. Here the CDR3 DNA reads TGTGCCAGCAGCCGAATCGGATCAGGCGACTACGAGCAGTACTTC.

J is TRBJ2-7 and V is TRBV29-1; D perhaps matches TRBD1 (6 bases). The V gene's germline CDR1 is SQVTM and CDR2 ANQGSEA. V lost 4 bases and J 0 bases, leaving 13 bases between the germline ends. The CDR3 runs to 14 residues. The CDR3 sequence: CSVAQGTNSYEQYF. The DNA of the CDR3 is TGCAGCGTTGCGCAGGGGACCAACTCCTACGAGCAGTACTTC.

This clone is termed medium-sized (0.01 to 0.1%). The chain combines TRBV6-8 with TRBJ2-3; TRBD1 matches at 10 bases. The V and J ends lost 5 bases and 4 bases, in that order; junction bases with no gene match: 3. The germline V gene encodes CDR1 MNHGY and CDR2 SAAAGT. This CDR3 is 14 amino acids long. Written as DNA, the CDR3 is TGTGCCAGCAGTGACGGGACAGGGGCAGATACGCAGTATTTT. Protein product: CASSDGTGADTQYF.

This clone came up many times. The CDR3 DNA is TGTGCCAGCAGCAAACAAGAGACTCGGACTATTCGCCCAGATACGCAGTATTTT. Translating gives CASSKQETRTIRPDTQYF. The chain couples TRBV11-3 to TRBJ2-3, with D possibly being TRBD2 (6 bases). The CDR3 has 18 amino acids. The germline V gene encodes CDR1 SGHNT and CDR2 YENEEA. V was cut by 5 bases and J by 4 bases, with 25 bases left in between.

By its share, this clone is medium-sized. The chain recombines TRBV11-3 with TRBJ2-7; 7 positions match TRBD1. This CDR3 contains 14 residues. Germline V gene data show CDR1 as SGHNT and CDR2 as YENEEA. V shed 4 bases, J shed 3 bases, and the junction held 6 bases outside the gene matches. The CDR3 DNA sequence: TGTGCCAGCAGCTCTCGGGACAGAGGCTACGAGCAGTACTTC. Protein product: CASSSRDRGYEQYF.

This clone occurred a few times. The rearrangement uses TRBV6-8 and TRBJ2-1, with TRBD2 matching 13 bases. Trimming took 5 bases from V and 9 from J; bases not matched to a gene: 7. CDR3 length: 15 amino acids. CDR1 MNHGY and CDR2 SAAAGT come from the germline V gene. The CDR3 DNA reads TGTGCCAGCAGTGCAACTAGCGGGGGGGCGCTTGAGCAGTTCTTC. This translates into CASSATSGGALEQFF.

This clone has more than one count but fewer than ten. The chain carries TRBV28 and TRBJ1-2; D is possibly TRBD1 (5 bases). CDR1 is MDHEN, CDR2 SYDVKM, per germline. The V end was cut by 5 bases, the J end by 4 bases, with 8 bases between. The CDR3 is made up of 12 amino acids. The CDR3 reads CASSRGGYGYTF. For the CDR3, the DNA is TGTGCCAGCAGTAGGGGTGGCTATGGCTACACCTTC.

The chain carries TRBV19 and TRBJ1-2; 10 positions agree with TRBD1. Germline CDR1 reads LNHDA; CDR2 reads SQIVND (reference sequence). This CDR3 has 15 amino acids. The J segment lost 4 bases and the V segment lost 7 bases, leaving 9 bases of the junction unmatched. Here the CDR3 reads CASTPGTGVVYGYTF. CDR3 nucleotides: TGTGCCAGTACCCCGGGGACAGGGGTGGTCTATGGCTACACCTTC.

A few counts support this clone. The rearrangement links TRBV9 to TRBJ1-2, with TRBD1 identical over 10 bases. The V gene's germline CDR1 is SGDLS and CDR2 YYNGEE. V lost 3 bases to trimming and J lost 6 bases; unmatched junction nucleotides: 11. CDR3 length equals 16 residues. Written as DNA, the CDR3 is TGTGCCAGCAGCGCCTCTAGGTGGGACAGGGGCCATGGCTACACCTTC. The encoded protein is CASSASRWDRGHGYTF.

This clone has a handful of counts. This sequence joins TRBV9 and TRBJ1-5, with unresolved D. CDR1 SGDLS and CDR2 YYNGEE come from the germline V gene. The V end lost 1 base, the J end lost 3 bases, and 5 bases lay between the germline ends. The length of the CDR3 is 13 residues. CDR3 amino acids: CASSVSSNQPQHF. CDR3 in DNA: TGTGCCAGCAGCGTAAGCTCCAATCAGCCCCAGCATTTT.

This clone was counted only a few times. The J gene is TRBJ2-3, the V gene TRBV16; a weak D match, TRBD1 (6 bases). The germline V gene encodes CDR1 KGHSY and CDR2 FQNENV. Trimming removed 4 bases at V and 0 bases at J, with 8 bases between. The CDR3 sequence is 14 residues long. The DNA for the CDR3 is TGTGCCAGCAGCCGCGGACAGAGCACAGATACGCAGTATTTT. Its protein is CASSRGQSTDTQYF.

The chain combines TRBV19 with TRBJ2-1; the D is unclear. The length of the CDR3 is 15 residues. Germline V gene sequence: CDR1 LNHDA, CDR2 SQIVND (reference sequence). The V end was cut by 1 base, the J end by 0 bases, with 7 bases between. The DNA for the CDR3 is TGTGCCAGTAGTATAGTCCGGAGCTCCTACAATGAGCAGTTCTTC. Its protein product is CASSIVRSSYNEQFF.

Judged by abundance, this clone is medium-sized. This chain joins TRBV11-3 and TRBJ2-1, with 10 bases identical to TRBD2. CDR3 length: 15 amino acids. Trimming removed 6 bases from V and 4 bases from J; junction bases left unmatched: 6. In germline, CDR1 is SGHNT, CDR2 YENEEA. The CDR3 loop is CASSPRTSGYNEQFF. DNA of the CDR3: TGTGCCAGCAGTCCTCGGACTAGCGGATACAATGAGCAGTTCTTC. The variable domain in full, with the rest retrieved from reference TRBV11-3 and TRBJ2-1, is EAGVVQSPRYKIIEKKQPVAFWCNPISGHNTLYWYLQNLGQGPELLIRYENEEAVDDSQLPKDRFSAERLKGVDSTLKIQPAELGDSAVYLCASSPRTSGYNEQFFGPGTRLTVL.

The genes are TRBV6-8 and TRBJ2-7, with TRBD2 as a possible D gene (6 bases). The germline CDR1 and CDR2 sequences are MNHGY and SAAAGT. Trimming cost V 6 bases and J 4 bases, with 22 bases left between them. This CDR3 is built from 16 residues. CDR3: CASSAPHSSGGYEQYF. The CDR3 coding sequence is TGTGCCAGCAGCGCCCCCCACTCCTCCGGGGGATACGAGCAGTACTTC.